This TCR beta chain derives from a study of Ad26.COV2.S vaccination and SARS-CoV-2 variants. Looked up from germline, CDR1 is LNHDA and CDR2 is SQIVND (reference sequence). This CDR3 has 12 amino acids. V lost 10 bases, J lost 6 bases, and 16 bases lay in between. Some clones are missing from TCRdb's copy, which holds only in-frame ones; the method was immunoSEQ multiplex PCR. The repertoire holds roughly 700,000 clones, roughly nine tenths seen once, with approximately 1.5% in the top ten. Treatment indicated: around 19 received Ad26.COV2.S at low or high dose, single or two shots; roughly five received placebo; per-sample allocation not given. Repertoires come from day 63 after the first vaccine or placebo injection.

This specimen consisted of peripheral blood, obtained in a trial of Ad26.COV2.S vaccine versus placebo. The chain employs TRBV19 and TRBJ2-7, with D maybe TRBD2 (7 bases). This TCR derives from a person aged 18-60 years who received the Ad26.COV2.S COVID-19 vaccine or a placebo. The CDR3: CATAQGGGEQYF. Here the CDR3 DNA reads TGTGCCACCGCACAGGGAGGGGGCGAGCAGTACTTC.